This TCR beta chain was retrieved from a study of tumor-infiltrating lymphocytes in primary liver carcinoma. Study-level points and caveats: Tumor tissue displayed a significantly greater top-250-clone fraction than blood (p = 0.039). All five tumor regions shared only about 8-25% of top clones.

With V trimmed by 2 bases and J by 5 bases, 7 bases remained unmatched. Germline lookup yields CDR1 MDHEN and CDR2 SYDVKM. The CDR3 loop spans 16 amino acids. With regard to this clonotype: Its antigen is unidentified. This could be a read error, since a much larger clone is one nucleotide away. The CDR3 carries no conserved terminal phenylalanine or tryptophan, so it likely arises from a read error.

From about 530 ng total RNA, TCR beta cDNA was generated with a primer in the constant region. Modified slightly, ARM-PCR produced TCR beta libraries over three nested multiplex PCR rounds. In the first two PCR rounds, TRBV1-TRBV30 forward primers were paired with a C-beta reverse primer, and each round lasted roughly 9 cycles. Each CDR3 protein gets one entry after TCRdb re-called the multiplex PCR reads with MiXCR. The sample includes around 71,000 distinct CDR3 sequences, roughly two thirds of them seen just once. Taking about 20-31 mg of unsorted bulk tissue, the authors co-extracted RNA and DNA.

This sequence joins TRBV28 and TRBJ2-5; 11 nucleotides align to TRBD2. Sequencing used liver tumor tissue from sampling region 4. Described subset: tumor region T4, right-lateral pole. This TCR came from a woman aged 55-70 years with primary liver carcinoma and hepatitis B virus infection. This chain's CDR3 is CASSLTGTSGGETQYY. CDR3 coding DNA: TGTGCCAGCAGTTTAACCGGGACTAGCGGAGGCGAGACCCAGTACTAC.